These 17 T cell receptor beta chains share one sample of origin, sequenced in a study of cytomegalovirus exposure and HLA in healthy donors. The PCR used 60 Vbeta and 13 Jbeta primers. This table comes from immunoSEQ multiplex PCR, and its TCRdb copy is limited to in-frame clones, with some not included. Here the sample spans about 110,000 clones, around 85% being singletons. Sequences were obtained from PBMCs. The receptors stem from a man in his sixties in good health and CMV-seronegative.

The chain is built from TRBV6-1 and TRBJ2-7; D might be TRBD2 (5 bases). In germline, CDR1 is MNHNS, CDR2 SASEGT. The CDR3 totals 14 residues. V lost 4 bases to trimming and J lost 0 bases, with 10 bases between them. CDR3 coding DNA: TGTGCCAGCAGTGTTCCGGGATCCTCCTACGAGCAGTACTTC. Encoded protein: CASSVPGSSYEQYF.

Points on this clone: The same CDR3 also results from other DNA sequences found in this sample. V and J are TRBV7-9 and TRBJ1-6; no firm D call. There are 14 residues in the CDR3. The V end lost 2 bases, the J end lost 5 bases, and 7 bases lay between the germline ends. CDR1 is SEHNR, CDR2 FQNEAQ, per germline (reference sequence). The DNA of the CDR3 is TGTGCCAGCAGCTTAAGTCCGGATAATTCACCCCTCCACTTT. It yields the protein CASSLSPDNSPLHF.

V gene TRBV5-1 combines with J gene TRBJ2-7, with D perhaps TRBD2 (6 bases). Germline values: CDR1 SGHRS, CDR2 YFSETQ. The CDR3 is 15 residues long. V was cut by 4 bases and J by 5 bases, with 19 bases left in between. This CDR3 reads CASSPGGWGGNEQYF. CDR3 in DNA: TGCGCCAGCAGCCCGGGTGGGTGGGGCGGGAACGAGCAGTACTTC.

The chain couples TRBV5-6 to TRBJ2-5; TRBD1 aligns across 7 bases. Germline lookup yields CDR1 SGHDT and CDR2 YYEEEE. The CDR3 totals 14 residues. V lost 4 bases to trimming and J lost 3 bases; unmatched junction nucleotides: 6. CDR3 DNA: TGTGCCAGCAGCCGGCCCGGGACAGAAGAGACCCAGTACTTC. It is translated as CASSRPGTEETQYF. Looking up the rest from reference TRBV5-6 and TRBJ2-5 gives the full variable domain: DAGVTQSPTHLIKTRGQQVTLRCSPKSGHDTVSWYQQALGQGPQFIFQYYEEEERQRGNFPDRFSGHQFPNYSSELNVNALLLGDSALYLCASSRPGTEETQYFGPGTRLLVL.

This chain connects TRBV5-5 to TRBJ1-6, with TRBD1 matching over 8 bases. V lost 4 bases, J lost 9 bases, and 9 bases stayed unmatched. This CDR3 is built from 15 residues. CDR1 and CDR2 (germline): SGHKS, YYEKEE (reference sequence). CDR3 in DNA: TGTGCCAGCAGCGAGATACAGGGGGGTGTTTCACCCCTCCACTTT. Translated, it gives CASSEIQGGVSPLHF. The whole variable domain, filled in from reference TRBV5-5 and TRBJ1-6, reads DAGVTQSPTHLIKTRGQQVTLRCSPISGHKSVSWYQQVLGQGPQFIFQYYEKEERGRGNFPDRFSARQFPNYSSELNVNALLLGDSALYLCASSEIQGGVSPLHFGNGTRLTVT.

The V call is TRBV9, the J call TRBJ2-3, with D possibly TRBD1 on 6 matching bases. The V end was cut by 4 bases, the J end by 6 bases, with 18 bases between. Germline CDR1 and CDR2: SGDLS and YYNGEE. The CDR3 runs 15 residues. CDR3 coding DNA: TGTGCCAGCAGCTCCACTGGGGGCCAGGGGGATACGCAGTATTTT. Encoded protein: CASSSTGGQGDTQYF.

This clone was detected only once. The genes are TRBV20-1 and TRBJ1-2; D ambiguous. CDR3 length equals 11 residues. Germline CDR1 DFQATT, CDR2 SNEGSKA (reference sequence). V shed 2 bases and J shed 4 bases, with 5 bases lying between them. The CDR3 bases are TGCAGTGCTAGACCAGGCTATGGCTACACCTTC. Protein: CSARPGYGYTF.

The chain employs TRBV2 and TRBJ1-3; weak D call: TRBD1 (5 bases). Germline CDR1 reads SNHLY; CDR2 reads FYNNEI. Trimming took off 8 bases at V and 8 bases at J, with 19 bases between the two ends. The CDR3 is 14 residues long. The CDR3: CASGRRGRTDTIYF. The CDR3 DNA sequence: TGTGCCAGCGGAAGGAGGGGTCGGACGGACACCATATATTTT.

The J gene is TRBJ2-3, the V gene TRBV9; unclear D gene. The CDR3 totals 11 residues. CDR1 is SGDLS and CDR2 is YYNGEE in the germline V gene. Trimming stripped 4 bases from V and 6 bases from J, with 6 bases between. This chain's CDR3 is CASSLSDTQYF. CDR3 nucleotides: TGTGCCAGCAGCCTATCCGATACGCAGTATTTT.

The rearrangement uses TRBV4-3 and TRBJ1-6; 7 bases are shared with TRBD1. The V gene's germline CDR1 is LGHNA and CDR2 YSLEER. The CDR3 sequence is 13 residues long. V shed 2 bases, J shed 9 bases, and the junction held 1 base outside the gene matches. CDR3 sequence (DNA): TGCGCCAGCAGCCAAAGACAGGGTTCACCCCTCCACTTT. Amino acid sequence: CASSQRQGSPLHF.

V is TRBV28 and J is TRBJ1-3, with 8 bases lining up with TRBD1. The germline gives CDR1 MDHEN, CDR2 SYDVKM. V shed 0 bases, J shed 0 bases, and the junction held 4 bases outside the gene matches. CDR3 size: 17 residues. CDR3 sequence: CASSLWGQASSGNTIYF. CDR3 coding DNA: TGTGCCAGCAGTTTATGGGGACAGGCCAGCTCTGGAAACACCATATATTTT. The variable domain in full, completed from reference TRBV28 and TRBJ1-3, reads DVKVTQSSRYLVKRTGEKVFLECVQDMDHENMFWYRQDPGLGLRLIYFSYDVKMKEKGDIPEGYSVSREKKERFSLILESASTNQTSMYLCASSLWGQASSGNTIYFGEGSWLTVV.

This sequence joins TRBV9 and TRBJ2-2, with 10 nucleotides matching TRBD2. Germline values: CDR1 SGDLS, CDR2 YYNGEE. Trimming removed 7 bases from V and 8 bases from J; junction bases left unmatched: 8. The CDR3 extends over 14 amino acids. CDR3 DNA: TGTGCCAGCGGGCTAGCGGGGGCTGAGGGGGAGCTGTTTTTT. Translating gives CASGLAGAEGELFF.

The rearrangement links TRBV6-5 to TRBJ2-5, with a weak D call TRBD1 (8 bases). Trimming removed 3 bases at V and 4 bases at J, with 15 bases between. The CDR3 consists of 15 residues. Germline-derived CDR1 and CDR2 are MNHEY and SVGAGI. The CDR3 DNA sequence: TGTGCCAGCAGTTATGACAGGGGAGGGTCAGAGACCCAGTACTTC. As protein: CASSYDRGGSETQYF.

This chain uses TRBV7-3 with TRBJ2-5, with 11 bases that match TRBD2. The CDR3 spans 15 residues. Germline V gene data show CDR1 as SGHTA and CDR2 as FQGTGA. V shed 4 bases and J 4 bases; nucleotides not matched to a gene: 5. This chain's CDR3 is CASSYSGGAGETQYF. The CDR3 DNA sequence: TGTGCCAGCAGCTATAGCGGGGGGGCGGGAGAGACCCAGTACTTC.

This clone was seen just once. CDR3 nucleotides: TGTGCCAGCAGCCGGGACAGGCTTCGCTCTGGGGCCAACGTCCTGACTTTC. Protein sequence: CASSRDRLRSGANVLTF. V is TRBV27 and J is TRBJ2-6; 8 bases map to TRBD1. CDR1 MNHEY and CDR2 SMNVEV come from the germline V gene (reference sequence). This CDR3 comprises 17 residues. Unmatched junction bases numbered 7, after V lost 6 bases and J lost 0 bases.

The gene calls are TRBV19 and TRBJ1-2; 8 nucleotides match TRBD1. Germline V gene lookup returns CDR1 LNHDA and CDR2 SQIVND (reference sequence). This CDR3 region has 17 residues. V lost 3 bases, J lost 2 bases, and 11 bases stayed unmatched. Here the CDR3 reads CASSMGGQGRANYGYTF. The CDR3 DNA is TGTGCCAGTAGTATGGGTGGACAGGGACGCGCCAACTATGGCTACACCTTC.

This clone was counted a few times. The gene calls are TRBV7-6 and TRBJ2-1, with 10 bases aligning to TRBD2. The germline V gene encodes CDR1 SGHVS and CDR2 FNYEAQ. The J segment lost 7 bases and the V segment lost 4 bases, leaving 4 bases of the junction unmatched. This CDR3 spans 14 amino acids. CDR3 loop: CASSSIAGGNEQFF. The CDR3 nucleotides read TGTGCCAGCAGCTCCATAGCGGGGGGTAATGAGCAGTTCTTC.